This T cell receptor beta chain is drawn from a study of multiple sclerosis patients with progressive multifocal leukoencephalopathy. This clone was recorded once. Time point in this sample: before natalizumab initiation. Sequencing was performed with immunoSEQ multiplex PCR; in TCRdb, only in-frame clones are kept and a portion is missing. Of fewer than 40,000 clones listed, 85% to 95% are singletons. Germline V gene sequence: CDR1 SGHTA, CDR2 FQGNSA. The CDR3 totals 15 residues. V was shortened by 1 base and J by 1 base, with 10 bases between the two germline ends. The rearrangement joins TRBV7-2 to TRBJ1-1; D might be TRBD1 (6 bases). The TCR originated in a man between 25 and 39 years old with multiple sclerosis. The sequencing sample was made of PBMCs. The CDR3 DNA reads TGTGCCAGCAGCTTAGATTTCAGGGGGAACACTGAAGCTTTCTTT. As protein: CASSLDFRGNTEAFF.